The 8 T cell receptor beta chains below were found in one sample sequenced in a study of blood T cell repertoires in COVID-19. The protocol was immunoSEQ multiplex PCR, while the TCRdb copy is restricted to in-frame clones and leaves out a portion. Found here are 65,000 to 85,000 clones, roughly 87% of them singletons; the top ten hold under 13%. Material for sequencing was peripheral blood. These receptors all come from a woman between 18 and 30 years old with acute or convalescent COVID-19.

The CDR3, as DNA: TGTGCCAGCAGGGGACATCTAACCTACGAGCAGTACTTC. This encodes CASRGHLTYEQYF. The V gene is TRBV5-5, the J gene TRBJ2-7; tentative D call: TRBD1 (6 bases). Between the trimmed V and J ends, which lost 5 bases and 2 bases, there was a span of 11 bases. Germline assignment: CDR1 SGHKS and CDR2 YYEKEE (reference sequence). This CDR3 spans 13 amino acids.

The CDR3 here is CASSYPGEQFF. The CDR3 DNA follows: TGTGCCAGCAGTTACCCGGGTGAGCAGTTCTTC. The chain has TRBV6-2 or TRBV6-3 and TRBJ2-1; D not resolved. The CDR3 extends over 11 amino acids. With 2 bases removed from V and 9 bases from J, the gap between germline ends came to 5 bases. Germline V gene lookup returns CDR1 MNHEY and CDR2 SVGEGT.

The rearrangement links TRBV3-1 (or the pseudogene TRBV3-2) to TRBJ2-5, with unresolved D. Trimming took off 1 base at V and 5 bases at J, with 11 bases between the two ends. The CDR3 is 14 residues long. Germline V gives CDR1 LGHDT, CDR2 YNNKEL (reference sequence). The chain's CDR3 is CASSQVGARETQYF. Written as DNA, the CDR3 is TGTGCCAGCAGCCAAGTCGGAGCGCGGGAGACCCAGTACTTC.

J is TRBJ2-1 and V is TRBV7-2; D perhaps matches TRBD2 (6 bases). Germline V gene data show CDR1 as SGHTA and CDR2 as FQGNSA. V was clipped by 5 bases and J by 8 bases, with 16 bases between them. The CDR3 loop spans 14 amino acids. CDR3 region: CASSTTSTFDEQFF. CDR3 coding DNA: TGTGCCAGCAGCACAACTAGCACCTTCGATGAGCAGTTCTTC.

As DNA, the CDR3 is TGTGCCAGCAGCTTAAGGGGGGGGACAGGGAGTTCACCCCTCCACTTT. Its protein is CASSLRGGTGSSPLHF. The gene calls are TRBV11-2 and TRBJ1-6, with 9 bases fitting TRBD1. The length of the CDR3 is 16 residues. Trimming cost V 2 bases and J 9 bases; bases outside gene matches: 8. Germline CDR1 SGHAT, CDR2 FQNNGV.

V and J are TRBV18 and TRBJ1-3, with D possibly matching TRBD1 (5 bases). V lost 8 bases to trimming and J lost 0 bases, with 8 bases between them. Germline CDR1 KGHSH, CDR2 LQKENI. This CDR3 has 13 amino acids. CDR3 amino acids: CASKQGSGNTIYF. The CDR3 nucleotides are TGTGCCAGCAAGCAGGGCTCTGGAAACACCATATATTTT.

The chain recombines TRBV15 with TRBJ2-3; weak D call: TRBD2 (6 bases). V was trimmed by 0 bases and J by 6 bases, leaving 13 bases between them. CDR3 length: 15 residues. Germline CDR1 is LNHNV and CDR2 is YYDKDF (reference sequence). CDR3: CATSRDWRGTDTQYF. In DNA, the CDR3 is TGTGCCACCAGCAGAGATTGGCGGGGTACGGATACGCAGTATTTT. The whole variable domain, remainder taken from reference TRBV15 and TRBJ2-3, is DAMVIQNPRYQVTQFGKPVTLSCSQTLNHNVMYWYQQKSSQAPKLLFHYYDKDFNNEADTPDNFQSRRPNTSFCFLDIRSPGLGDTAMYLCATSRDWRGTDTQYFGPGTRLTVL.

V gene TRBV20-1 combines with J gene TRBJ2-7; 8 nucleotides match TRBD1. J lost 2 bases, V lost 3 bases, and 9 bases had no gene match. This CDR3 comprises 15 residues. Germline CDR1 DFQATT, CDR2 SNEGSKA (reference sequence). The CDR3 protein is CSASETGVQTYEQYF. For the CDR3, the DNA is TGCAGTGCTAGTGAGACAGGGGTCCAAACCTACGAGCAGTACTTC.